This TCR beta chain emerged from a study of vaccination and CD4 T cells after COVID-19. At the level of the study: The makeup of the convalescents was six males and four females, two of them Hispanic.

The treatment here: roughly ten-day PBMC culture with coronavirus spike peptide pools or control peptides (ViraFEST assay). ViraFEST grew antigen-specific T cells using peptide pools, then sequenced TCRs. Sequenced with the Oncomine TCR Beta short-read assay was DNA taken from cultured CD4+ T cells. TCRdb analysed the PCR reads with MiXCR anew, one entry per CDR3 protein. The profile shows 10,000 to 15,000 distinct CDR3 sequences, 56% of them singletons. This CDR3 has 16 amino acids. Germline V lookup: CDR1 LNHNV, CDR2 YYDKDF (reference sequence). V lost 1 base to trimming and J lost 0 bases, with 7 bases between them. This clonotype was seen a few times. Its target is not known.

The sample taken for sequencing was CD4+ T cells from blood, cultured in vitro. V and J are TRBV15 and TRBJ2-6; a weak D match, TRBD1 (5 bases). This receptor was taken from a human donor who had recovered from COVID-19. CDR3 residues: CATSRGGDSGANVLTF. The CDR3, as DNA: TGTGCCACCAGCAGAGGGGGCGACTCTGGGGCCAACGTCCTGACTTTC.